One and the same sample provided the 20 T cell receptor beta chains below, sequenced in a study of shared clonotypes between healthy human individuals. Method: immunoSEQ multiplex PCR; TCRdb's copy keeps in-frame clones and lacks some. The table has roughly 2,500,000 clones, roughly 93% seen once; the top ten hold 0.36%. The sequencing input was naive CD4+ T cells from PBMCs. The sample's subset: CD45RA+ positively selected. Receptors originate from a man younger than 35 in good health. Some clones in this sample may be carry-over from other donors' samples.

This clone appeared once. This rearrangement joins TRBV27 to TRBJ2-5; the D call may be TRBD1 or TRBD2 (5 bases each). There are 13 residues in the CDR3. Germline V gene sequence: CDR1 MNHEY, CDR2 SMNVEV (reference sequence). V was shortened by 6 bases and J by 7 bases, with 15 bases between the two germline ends. CDR3 sequence: CASSRGPGGTQYF. CDR3 sequence (DNA): TGTGCCAGCAGCCGGGGCCCTGGGGGGACCCAGTACTTC.

In its sample, this clone was seen once. No conserved phenylalanine or tryptophan is present at the end of the CDR3, so a read error is the likely explanation. The limits of the CDR3 on the DNA are not certain, so only TCRdb's listed CDR3 is given. The chain uses TRBV6-4 and TRBJ2-7; the table's D call of TRBD2 was not tested on the DNA. The length of the CDR3 is 10 amino acids, counting both ends. CDR1 is MRHNA and CDR2 is SNTAGT in the germline V gene. CDR3 protein: CARQLAGGPC.

The V and J genes are TRBV5-4 and TRBJ2-3; 9 nucleotides agree with TRBD1. This CDR3 has 15 residues. Germline V CDR1 and CDR2: SGHNT, YYREEE (reference sequence). J lost 2 bases, V lost 5 bases, and 6 bases had no gene match. In nucleotides, the CDR3 is TGTGCCAGCAGGTCGAGGACAGGGGCCACAGATACGCAGTATTTT. Its translation: CASRSRTGATDTQYF.

This clone was detected only once. Additional DNA sequences in this sample encode the identical CDR3. The chain uses TRBV4-1 and TRBJ1-1; D unresolved. V lost 0 bases to trimming and J lost 1 base, with 6 bases between them. This CDR3 has 14 residues. Germline V gene data show CDR1 as MGHRA and CDR2 as YSYEKL. The CDR3 is CASSQDRRNTEAFF. The CDR3 DNA is TGCGCCAGCAGCCAAGATCGGCGGAACACTGAAGCTTTCTTT.

J is TRBJ1-5 and V is TRBV16, with D uncertain. Germline V lookup: CDR1 KGHSY, CDR2 FQNENV. This CDR3 region has 19 residues. V lost 0 bases and J 0 bases, leaving 18 bases between the germline ends. The CDR3 spells CASSQSDYSTIHSNQPQHF. As DNA, the CDR3 is TGTGCCAGCAGCCAATCTGATTATTCAACAATTCATAGCAATCAGCCCCAGCATTTT. Full variable domain (missing parts from reference TRBV16 and TRBJ1-5): GEEVAQTPKHLVRGEGQKAKLYCAPIKGHSYVFWYQQVLKNEFKFLISFQNENVFDETGMPKERFSAKCLPNSPCSLEIQATKLEDSAVYFCASSQSDYSTIHSNQPQHFGDGTRLSIL.

The chain carries TRBV7-2 and TRBJ2-5; 7 bases are shared with TRBD2. Germline loops: CDR1 SGHTA, CDR2 FQGNSA. V lost 4 bases and J lost 5; bases outside the gene matches: 7. The CDR3 spans 14 residues. CDR3 DNA: TGTGCCAGCAGCTCACGGACTAGAGGTGAGACCCAGTACTTC. Translation gives CASSSRTRGETQYF.

The V and J genes are TRBV7-2 and TRBJ2-1; 11 bases are a match to TRBD2. CDR1 is SGHTA, CDR2 FQGNSA, per germline. The CDR3 is 19 amino acids. V shed 5 bases and J 0 bases; nucleotides not matched to a gene: 12. The CDR3 here is CASSPRSSGRFNSYNEQFF. The CDR3 DNA reads as TGTGCCAGCAGCCCACGGTCTAGCGGGAGGTTTAACTCCTACAATGAGCAGTTCTTC.

The chain employs TRBV2 and TRBJ2-4; TRBD1 matches at 10 bases. Germline loops: CDR1 SNHLY, CDR2 FYNNEI. V lost 5 bases and J lost 7; bases outside the gene matches: 11. The CDR3 has 16 amino acids. For the CDR3, the DNA is TGTGCCAGCAGTTACCAGACAGGGGGCGGCGGGAACATTCAGTACTTC. It translates to CASSYQTGGGGNIQYF.

Comments on this clone: The same CDR3 is also encoded by other DNA sequences in this sample. The V gene is TRBV7-9, the J gene TRBJ1-1; D is perhaps TRBD1 (6 bases). The CDR3 is 14 residues long. Germline V gene sequence: CDR1 SEHNR, CDR2 FQNEAQ (reference sequence). The ends were cut back, 5 bases at V and 1 base at J, with 11 bases in the middle. In nucleotides, the CDR3 is TGTGCCAGCAGCCTCCAGGGGCCGAACACTGAAGCTTTCTTT. Translated, it gives CASSLQGPNTEAFF. The full variable domain, its missing parts supplied by reference TRBV7-9 and TRBJ1-1, is DTGVSQNPRHKITKRGQNVTFRCDPISEHNRLYWYRQTLGQGPEFLTYFQNEAQLEKSRLLSDRFSAERPKGSFSTLEIQRTEQGDSAMYLCASSLQGPNTEAFFGQGTRLTVV.

The chain has TRBV27 and TRBJ2-5, with D unresolved. Germline loops: CDR1 MNHEY, CDR2 SMNVEV (reference sequence). V was trimmed by 4 bases and J by 1 base, leaving 7 bases between them. The CDR3 is 13 amino acids. The CDR3 here is CASSSTVQETQYF. The CDR3 nucleotides are TGTGCCAGCAGTTCGACCGTCCAAGAGACCCAGTACTTC.

The chain couples TRBV5-4 to TRBJ2-2; D unresolved. This CDR3 has 14 amino acids. V was clipped by 4 bases and J by 7 bases, with 14 bases between them. CDR1 and CDR2 (germline): SGHNT, YYREEE (reference sequence). The CDR3 sequence: CASSPLVVNGELFF. CDR3 bases: TGTGCCAGCAGCCCGCTCGTAGTTAACGGGGAGCTGTTTTTT. Drawing the rest from reference TRBV5-4 and TRBJ2-2, the complete variable domain is ETGVTQSPTHLIKTRGQQVTLRCSSQSGHNTVSWYQQALGQGPQFIFQYYREEENGRGNFPPRFSGLQFPNYSSELNVNALELDDSALYLCASSPLVVNGELFFGEGSRLTVL.

This clone was counted a few times. V and J are TRBV2 and TRBJ1-1; D ambiguous. V lost 8 bases, J lost 4 bases, and 17 bases lay in between. The CDR3 contains 14 residues. Germline V gene data show CDR1 as SNHLY and CDR2 as FYNNEI. The CDR3 nucleotides are TGTGCCAGCTCGGGATACTCAATTCCCACTGAAGCTTTCTTT. Amino acid sequence: CASSGYSIPTEAFF.

This chain links TRBV6-1 with TRBJ2-3, with TRBD2 identical over 8 bases. Germline CDR1 reads MNHNS; CDR2 reads SASEGT. The V segment lost 0 bases and the J segment 6 bases; nucleotides outside the gene matches: 5. The CDR3 runs to 15 residues. CDR3 coding DNA: TGTGCCAGCAGTGAAGCTAGCGGGGTTCTGGATACGCAGTATTTT. Its protein product is CASSEASGVLDTQYF.

The chain couples TRBV18 to TRBJ2-2; D is ambiguous. CDR1 and CDR2 (germline): KGHSH, LQKENI. The CDR3 has 13 amino acids. V was shortened by 5 bases and J by 7 bases, with 11 bases between the two germline ends. The CDR3 nucleotides read TGTGCCAGCTCAAAGGAGTTCGGCGGGGAGCTGTTTTTT. Its translation: CASSKEFGGELFF.

In its sample, this clone was seen once. The CDR3 reads CLPVARDTQYF. In nucleotides, the CDR3 is TGTCTCCCGGTAGCGCGAGATACGCAGTATTTT. The chain recombines TRBV28 with TRBJ2-3; D possibly corresponds to TRBD2 (5 bases). Per the germline V gene, CDR1 is MDHEN and CDR2 is SYDVKM. The CDR3 sequence is 11 residues long. The full variable domain, its missing parts supplied by reference TRBV28 and TRBJ2-3, is DVKVTQSSRYLVKRTGEKVFLECVQDMDHENMFWYRQDPGLGLRLIYFSYDVKMKEKGDIPEGYSVSREKKERFSLILESASTNQTSMYLCLPVARDTQYFGPGTRLTVL.

V and J are TRBV29-1 and TRBJ1-1, with TRBD1 identical over 8 bases. CDR1 and CDR2 (germline): SQVTM, ANQGSEA. The V and J ends lost 6 bases and 7 bases, in that order; junction bases with no gene match: 4. CDR3 length: 11 amino acids. CDR3 amino acids: CSVQGAGEAFF. The CDR3 DNA reads as TGCAGCGTCCAGGGGGCGGGTGAAGCTTTCTTT.

This rearrangement joins TRBV6-5 to TRBJ1-1; D gene ambiguous. The CDR3 spans 14 residues. Germline V CDR1 and CDR2: MNHEY, SVGAGI. V lost 3 bases and J 5 bases, leaving 13 bases between the germline ends. CDR3: CASSYLGPLTEAFF. CDR3 DNA sequence: TGTGCCAGCAGTTATCTCGGCCCCCTAACTGAAGCTTTCTTT.

The chain has TRBV7-2 and TRBJ2-3; 7 bases match TRBD2. V trimming: 0 bases; J trimming: 6 bases; junction bases outside the gene matches: 3. This CDR3 comprises 14 residues. Per germline, CDR1 SGHTA and CDR2 FQGNSA. In nucleotides, the CDR3 is TGTGCCAGCAGCTTAGCGGGAGGGGTGGATACGCAGTATTTT. Its protein product is CASSLAGGVDTQYF.

The chain combines TRBV28 with TRBJ1-3, with unresolved D. V was shortened by 6 bases and J by 0 bases, with 15 bases between the two germline ends. The germline V gene has CDR1 MDHEN and CDR2 SYDVKM. CDR3 size: 16 residues. DNA of the CDR3: TGTGCCAGCAGCCCCCCGGGCGGCTACTCTGGAAACACCATATATTTT. Its protein is CASSPPGGYSGNTIYF.

The chain joins TRBV5-1 to TRBJ2-1; 9 bases line up with TRBD1. The ends lost 4 bases at V and 5 bases at J; junction bases unmatched: 7. Germline CDR1 is SGHRS and CDR2 is YFSETQ. The CDR3 consists of 15 residues. The CDR3 sequence: CASSGGTGRDNEQFF. The CDR3, as DNA: TGCGCCAGCAGCGGCGGGACAGGGCGCGACAATGAGCAGTTCTTC.